This entry lists 26 T cell receptor beta chains sequenced from one sample in a study of tumor-infiltrating lymphocytes in oesophageal squamous cell carcinoma. From the PCR reads, TCRdb called clonotypes with MiXCR, one entry per CDR3 protein. The sample contains approximately 2,400 distinct CDR3 sequences, about 15% of which appear only once. Specimen: esophageal tumor tissue. The receptors here all came from a male donor with esophageal squamous cell carcinoma.

This clonotype was counted a few times. The chain combines TRBV10-3 with TRBJ1-2; TRBD1 matches at 7 bases. This CDR3 contains 16 residues. J lost 0 bases, V lost 5 bases, and 9 bases had no gene match. Germline assignment: CDR1 ENHRY and CDR2 SYGVKD. This CDR3 is CAISSPGGTANYGYTF. Written as DNA, the CDR3 is TGTGCCATCAGTTCCCCAGGGGGGACAGCTAACTATGGCTACACCTTC.

V is TRBV30 and J is TRBJ1-4, with 8 bases fitting TRBD1. This CDR3 contains 19 residues. Germline V gene data show CDR1 as GTSNPN and CDR2 as SVGIG (reference sequence). V shed 0 bases and J 5 bases; nucleotides not matched to a gene: 17. The CDR3 region has the DNA TGTGCCTGGAGTGTAAGGGTTTTCGGGACAGGAGTCCTAAATGAAAAACTGTTTTTT. As protein: CAWSVRVFGTGVLNEKLFF.

V gene TRBV24-1 combines with J gene TRBJ1-5; D remains ambiguous. The CDR3 spans 15 residues. V was cut by 4 bases and J by 0 bases, with 9 bases left in between. The germline CDR1 and CDR2 sequences are KGHDR and SFDVKD. This chain's CDR3 is CATSEGRYSNQPQHF. For the CDR3, the DNA is TGTGCCACCAGTGAAGGACGGTATAGCAATCAGCCCCAGCATTTT.

This clonotype was seen ten or more times. This CDR3 is CASSTQTGFSGANVLTF. CDR3 in DNA: TGTGCCAGCAGTACGCAGACAGGGTTCTCTGGGGCCAACGTCCTGACTTTC. The rearrangement uses TRBV27 and TRBJ2-6; TRBD1 aligns across 7 bases. The CDR3 contains 17 residues. Trimming took 5 bases from V and 0 from J; bases not matched to a gene: 7. In germline, CDR1 is MNHEY, CDR2 SMNVEV (reference sequence).

In the case of this clonotype: A read error is likely, as this CDR3 ends without the conserved phenylalanine or tryptophan. The DNA is omitted, as the CDR3 cannot be located on it reliably, and the CDR3 follows TCRdb's listing. The chain recombines TRBV27 with TRBJ2-5; TRBD2, the table's D call, was not compared with the DNA. CDR1 and CDR2 from the germline V gene are MNHEY and SMNVEV (reference sequence). The CDR3 is 15 residues long, ends included. This CDR3 is CASNKGLDGGYTFGS.

This clonotype was counted at least ten times. This sequence joins TRBV2 and TRBJ2-3; 10 bases match TRBD2. Germline CDR1 SNHLY, CDR2 FYNNEI. V was clipped by 5 bases and J by 5 bases; unmatched bases: 13. This CDR3 spans 17 amino acids. As DNA, the CDR3 is TGTGCCAGCAGTTCCGAGGTACTAGCGGGGTTTCAAGATACGCAGTATTTT. It is translated as CASSSEVLAGFQDTQYF.

Comments on this clonotype: It is likely a read error, because the conserved phenylalanine at the end of the CDR3 is missing. The DNA is omitted, as the CDR3 cannot be located on it reliably, and the CDR3 follows TCRdb's listing. The CDR3 is CASSHTASGGLLSYEQYFGN. The rearrangement links TRBV7-2 to TRBJ2-7; the D segment call TRBD2 is taken from the table without a DNA check. The germline gives CDR1 SGHTA, CDR2 FQGNSA. Counting both end residues, the CDR3 totals 20 amino acids.

This clonotype came up many times. The rearrangement links TRBV11-2 to TRBJ1-1; a weak D match, TRBD1 (5 bases). CDR1 SGHAT and CDR2 FQNNGV come from the germline V gene. With 1 base removed from V and 10 bases from J, the gap between germline ends came to 13 bases. CDR3 length: 13 residues. CDR3 region: CASSLVPGGGAFF. DNA of the CDR3: TGTGCCAGCAGCTTAGTCCCGGGGGGTGGAGCTTTCTTT. The full variable domain, completed using reference TRBV11-2 and TRBJ1-1, is EAGVAQSPRYKIIEKRQSVAFWCNPISGHATLYWYQQILGQGPKLLIQFQNNGVVDDSQLPKDRFSAERLKGVDSTLKIQPAKLEDSAVYLCASSLVPGGGAFFGQGTRLTVV.

The table lists this clonotype with a few counts. The V call is TRBV5-4, the J call TRBJ1-2; possible D gene TRBD1, 6 bases. The germline V gene has CDR1 SGHNT and CDR2 YYREEE (reference sequence). The ends were cut back, 3 bases at V and 0 bases at J, with 9 bases in the middle. The CDR3 has 14 residues. DNA of the CDR3: TGTGCCAGCAGCTCGGGGGCAGCTAACTATGGCTACACCTTC. This encodes CASSSGAANYGYTF.

This clonotype was recorded a few times. A much larger clone lies one base from this, so it may be a read error. This rearrangement joins TRBV28 to TRBJ2-7; D is uncertain. With the DNA end fitting TRBJ2-1 better, the J assignment may be wrong. CDR3 length: 12 amino acids. Germline-derived CDR1 and CDR2 are MDHEN and SYDVKM. CDR3 coding DNA: TGTGCCACAGGCCCTTCCTCCTACGAGCAGTTCTTC. As protein: CATGPSSYEQFF.

This clonotype was counted between two and nine times. The CDR3 carries no conserved terminal phenylalanine or tryptophan, so it likely arises from a read error. The DNA is omitted, as the CDR3 cannot be located on it reliably, and the CDR3 follows TCRdb's listing. V gene TRBV2 combines with J gene TRBJ2-1; TRBD1 is taken as the D call from the table, unchecked against the DNA. Per the germline V gene, CDR1 is SNHLY and CDR2 is FYNNEI. The length of the CDR3 is 19 amino acids, counting both ends. The CDR3 region is CASTSRDRGFFNYGYTFGS.

This clonotype is medium-sized. V usage is TRBV12-3 or TRBV12-4 and J usage is TRBJ2-7; D unresolved. V was clipped by 6 bases and J by 3 bases, with 18 bases between them. The CDR3 is 15 residues long. The CDR3 bases are TGTGCCAGCAGCCGACCCGCCGGATCTAACTACGAGCAGTACTTC. Amino acids: CASSRPAGSNYEQYF.

Many counts were recorded for this clonotype. The chain carries TRBV24-1 and TRBJ2-2; weak D call: TRBD2 (5 bases). The germline gives CDR1 KGHDR, CDR2 SFDVKD. CDR3 size: 14 residues. V was trimmed by 8 bases and J by 5 bases, leaving 14 bases between them. CDR3 coding DNA: TGTGCCACCAAAGGCGGAACGGGAACCGGGGAGCTGTTTTTT. As protein: CATKGGTGTGELFF.

There are many counts of this clonotype. CDR3 bases: TGTGCCAGCAGTTTACCGGGACAGCCGGAGTACTTC. It is translated as CASSLPGQPEYF. The genes are TRBV27 and TRBJ2-5; 7 nucleotides match TRBD1. This CDR3 is built from 12 residues. CDR1 is MNHEY and CDR2 is SMNVEV in the germline V gene (reference sequence). V shed 2 bases, J shed 12 bases, and the junction held 6 bases outside the gene matches.

As for this clonotype: The CDR3 does not end in the conserved phenylalanine or tryptophan, so this is likely a read error. The limits of the CDR3 on the DNA are not certain, so only TCRdb's listed CDR3 is given. This chain links TRBV27 with TRBJ2-5; the table's D call, TRBD2, has no DNA check behind it. The CDR3 contains 16 residues when both ends are counted. In germline, CDR1 is MNHEY, CDR2 SMNVEV (reference sequence). CDR3 in amino acids: CASSFSGADSPLHFGN.

In this sample, this clonotype turned up many times. This sequence joins TRBV5-4 and TRBJ2-5; D uncertain. The CDR3 contains 12 residues. Germline assignment: CDR1 SGHNT and CDR2 YYREEE (reference sequence). Trimming stripped 0 bases from V and 0 bases from J, with 0 bases between. The CDR3 sequence: CASSLDQETQYF. CDR3 DNA sequence: TGTGCCAGCAGCTTGGACCAAGAGACCCAGTACTTC.

By sample share, this clonotype is medium-sized. This may be a read error, as it is one base from a much larger clone. V and J are TRBV11-3 and TRBJ2-7, with D maybe TRBD2 (6 bases). The CDR3 covers 13 residues. V lost 1 base and J 7 bases, leaving 11 bases between the germline ends. Germline loops: CDR1 SGHNT, CDR2 YENEEA. In DNA form, the CDR3 reads TGTGCCAGCAGCTTAGCGGGGGTGGATGAGCAGTACTTC. Translation gives CASSLAGVDEQYF.

By sample share, this clonotype is medium-sized (0.01 to 0.1%). The J gene is TRBJ2-5, the V gene TRBV12-3 or TRBV12-4; D unclear. Near its end, the DNA agrees better with TRBJ1-2, so the J call may be wrong. The CDR3 consists of 13 residues. This CDR3 is CATGFGDLRGYTF. CDR3 bases: TGTGCCACGGGTTTTGGAGACCTACGAGGCTACACCTTC.

This clonotype was recorded many times. The chain employs TRBV5-1 and TRBJ2-7; no reliable D call. Germline V gives CDR1 SGHRS, CDR2 YFSETQ. The CDR3 totals 11 residues. The ends were cut back, 3 bases at V and 5 bases at J, with 6 bases in the middle. CDR3 bases: TGCGCCAGCAGCTCCCGGGACGAGCAGTACTTC. Translating it yields CASSSRDEQYF.

By its share, this clonotype is medium-sized (0.01 to 0.1%). The chain joins TRBV7-9 to TRBJ2-1; 7 bases map to TRBD2. V shed 2 bases, J shed 4 bases, and the junction held 8 bases outside the gene matches. Per germline, CDR1 SEHNR and CDR2 FQNEAQ (reference sequence). The CDR3 runs 16 residues. The CDR3 nucleotides are TGTGCCAGCAGCTTATACGTAGGACTAGTATACAATGAGCAGTTCTTC. Amino acids: CASSLYVGLVYNEQFF.

This clonotype was seen at least ten times. The CDR3 carries no conserved terminal phenylalanine or tryptophan, so it likely arises from a read error. Because the CDR3's place on the DNA is in doubt, the DNA is left out and the CDR3 is given as listed by TCRdb. This sequence joins TRBV7-8 and TRBJ2-7; the table's D call, TRBD1, was not checked against the DNA. Per germline, CDR1 SGHVS and CDR2 FQNEAQ. The CDR3 is made up of 17 amino acids, end residues included. This chain's CDR3 is CASSLFQGPSYGYTFGS.

By sample fraction, this clonotype is large. CDR3 loop: CASSLRDEQFF. CDR3 DNA: TGTGCCAGCAGTTTAAGGGATGAGCAGTTCTTC. The genes are TRBV12-3 or TRBV12-4 and TRBJ2-1; D remains ambiguous. V was clipped by 2 bases and J by 8 bases, with 4 bases between them. The CDR3 loop spans 11 amino acids.

There are many counts of this clonotype. The genes are TRBV2 and TRBJ2-5; no reliable D call. Gene TRBJ2-7 matches the end of the DNA better, so the J call may be wrong. From germline, CDR1 is SNHLY and CDR2 FYNNEI. This CDR3 spans 10 amino acids. The CDR3, as DNA: TGTGCCAGCAGCCAGGTCGAGCAGTACTTC. The encoded protein is CASSQVEQYF.

Many counts were recorded for this clonotype. V usage is TRBV5-3 and J usage is TRBJ1-5; 8 nucleotides agree with TRBD1. TRBV5-3 is recorded as an ORF, its role being uncertain. CDR3 length equals 16 residues. V gave up 0 bases and J gave up 2 bases; unmatched junction bases: 4. The CDR3 bases are TGTGCCAGAAGCTTGGCCAGGGGGCAAGGCAATCAGCCCCAGCATTTT. Amino acid sequence: CARSLARGQGNQPQHF.

This clonotype is termed medium-sized (0.01 to 0.1%). The rearrangement joins TRBV11-2 to TRBJ2-6; D gene uncertain. The germline V gene encodes CDR1 SGHAT and CDR2 FQNNGV. The CDR3 has 13 residues. Trimming cost V 5 bases and J 4 bases, with 6 bases left between them. This chain's CDR3 is CASSPSGANVLTF. CDR3 bases: TGTGCCAGCAGCCCATCCGGGGCCAACGTCCTGACTTTC.

Only a few counts were recorded for this clonotype. CDR3 sequence: CASSPNQETQYF. The CDR3 region has the DNA TGTGCCAGCTCACCAAACCAAGAGACCCAGTACTTC. The rearrangement links TRBV18 to TRBJ2-5, with unresolved D. Between the trimmed V and J ends, which lost 2 bases and 0 bases, there was a span of 1 base. This CDR3 contains 12 residues. CDR1 is KGHSH and CDR2 is LQKENI in the germline V gene.